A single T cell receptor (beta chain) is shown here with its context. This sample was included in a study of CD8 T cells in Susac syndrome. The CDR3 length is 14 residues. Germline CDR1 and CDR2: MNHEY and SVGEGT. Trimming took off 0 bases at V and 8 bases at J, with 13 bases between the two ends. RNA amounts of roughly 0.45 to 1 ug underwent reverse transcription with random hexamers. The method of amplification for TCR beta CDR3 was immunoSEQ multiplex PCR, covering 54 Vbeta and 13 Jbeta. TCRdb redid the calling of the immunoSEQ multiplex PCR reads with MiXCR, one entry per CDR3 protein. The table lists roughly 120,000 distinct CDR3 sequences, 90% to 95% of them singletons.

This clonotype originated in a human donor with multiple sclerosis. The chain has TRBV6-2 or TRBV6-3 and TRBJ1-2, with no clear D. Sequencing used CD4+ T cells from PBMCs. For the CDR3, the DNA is TGTGCCAGCAGTTACTCTCCGGAAGGGAGAGGCTACACCTTC. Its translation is CASSYSPEGRGYTF.